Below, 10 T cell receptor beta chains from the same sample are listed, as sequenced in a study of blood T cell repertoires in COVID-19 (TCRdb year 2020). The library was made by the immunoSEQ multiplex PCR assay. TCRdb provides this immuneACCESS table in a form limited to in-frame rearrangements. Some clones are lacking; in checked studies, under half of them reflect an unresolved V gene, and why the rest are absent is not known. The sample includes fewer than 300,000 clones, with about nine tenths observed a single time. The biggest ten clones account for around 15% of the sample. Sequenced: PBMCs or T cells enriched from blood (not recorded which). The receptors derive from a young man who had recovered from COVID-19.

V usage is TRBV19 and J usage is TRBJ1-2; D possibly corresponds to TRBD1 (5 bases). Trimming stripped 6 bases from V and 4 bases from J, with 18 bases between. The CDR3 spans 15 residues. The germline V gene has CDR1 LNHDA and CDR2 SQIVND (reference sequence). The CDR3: CASSSLRGRLYGYTF. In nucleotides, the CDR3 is TGTGCCAGTAGCTCTCTCCGGGGGAGGCTCTATGGCTACACCTTC.

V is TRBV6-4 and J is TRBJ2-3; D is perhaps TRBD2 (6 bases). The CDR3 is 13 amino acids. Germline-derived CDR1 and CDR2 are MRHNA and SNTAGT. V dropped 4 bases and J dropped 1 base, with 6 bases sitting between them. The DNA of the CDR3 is TGTGCCAGCAGTGCGGGAGGCACAGATACGCAGTATTTT. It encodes CASSAGGTDTQYF.

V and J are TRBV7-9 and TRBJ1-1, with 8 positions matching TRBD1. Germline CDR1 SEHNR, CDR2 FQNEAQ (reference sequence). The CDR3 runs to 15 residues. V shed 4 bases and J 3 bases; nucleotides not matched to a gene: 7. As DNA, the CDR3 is TGTGCCAGCAGCTCCTCAGGGACAGGATACACTGAAGCTTTCTTT. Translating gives CASSSSGTGYTEAFF.

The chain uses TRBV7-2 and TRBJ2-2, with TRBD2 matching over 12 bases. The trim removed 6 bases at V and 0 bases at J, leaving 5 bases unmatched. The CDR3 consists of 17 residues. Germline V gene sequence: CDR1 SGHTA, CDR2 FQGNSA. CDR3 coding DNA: TGTGCCAGCAGTTGGGCTAGCGGGGGGGCGAACACCGGGGAGCTGTTTTTT. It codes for CASSWASGGANTGELFF.

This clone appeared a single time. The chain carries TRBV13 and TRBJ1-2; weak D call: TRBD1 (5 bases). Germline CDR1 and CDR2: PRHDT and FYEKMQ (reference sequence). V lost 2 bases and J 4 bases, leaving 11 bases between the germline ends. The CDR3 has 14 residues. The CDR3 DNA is TGTGCCAGCAGCTTATCGGGGGGAGGCTATGGCTACACCTTC. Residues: CASSLSGGGYGYTF.

CDR3 sequence: CASSETGGARPQHF. CDR3 sequence (DNA): TGTGCCAGCAGTGAAACAGGGGGTGCAAGGCCCCAGCATTTT. The chain uses TRBV6-4 and TRBJ1-5; 8 bases are a match to TRBD1. J lost 9 bases, V lost 3 bases, and 7 bases had no gene match. CDR1 and CDR2 (germline): MRHNA, SNTAGT. The CDR3 spans 14 residues.

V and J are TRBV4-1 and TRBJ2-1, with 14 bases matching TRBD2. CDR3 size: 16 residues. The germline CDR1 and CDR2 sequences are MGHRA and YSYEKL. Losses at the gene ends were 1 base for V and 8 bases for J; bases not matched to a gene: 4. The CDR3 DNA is TGCGCCAGCAGCCAAGGTGGGACTAGCGGGAGTGATGAGCAGTTCTTC. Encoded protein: CASSQGGTSGSDEQFF.

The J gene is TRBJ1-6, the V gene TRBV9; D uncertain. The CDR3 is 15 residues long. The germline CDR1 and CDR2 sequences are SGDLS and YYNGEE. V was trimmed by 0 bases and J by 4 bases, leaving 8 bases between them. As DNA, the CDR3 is TGTGCCAGCAGCGTAGCTACAGCATATAATTCACCCCTCCACTTT. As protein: CASSVATAYNSPLHF. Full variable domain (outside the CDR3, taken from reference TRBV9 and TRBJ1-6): DSGVTQTPKHLITATGQRVTLRCSPRSGDLSVYWYQQSLDQGLQFLIQYYNGEERAKGNILERFSAQQFPDLHSELNLSSLELGDSALYFCASSVATAYNSPLHFGNGTRLTVT.

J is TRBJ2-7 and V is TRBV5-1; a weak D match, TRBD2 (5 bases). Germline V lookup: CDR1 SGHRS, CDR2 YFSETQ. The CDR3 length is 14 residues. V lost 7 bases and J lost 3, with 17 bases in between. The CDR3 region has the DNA TGCGCCAGCGGGCCGGGGAACCGAGTCTACGAGCAGTACTTC. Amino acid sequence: CASGPGNRVYEQYF.

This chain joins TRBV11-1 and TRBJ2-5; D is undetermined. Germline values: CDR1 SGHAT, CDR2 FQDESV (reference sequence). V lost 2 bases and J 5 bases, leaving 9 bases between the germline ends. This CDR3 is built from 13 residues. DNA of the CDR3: TGTGCCAGCAGCTTACTCGACTGGGAGACCCAGTACTTC. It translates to CASSLLDWETQYF.